This is a list of T cell receptor beta chains from one sample in a study of identical twins. A single record per CDR3 protein comes from TCRdb applying MiXCR to the 5' RACE reads. The sample has about 890,000 distinct CDR3 sequences, about 12% seen once. The sample also formed part of further work on yellow fever vaccine responses in identical twins.

The sample was PBMCs. These TCRs come from a woman between 18 and 29 years old in good health. CDR3s include the opening cysteine and the closing phenylalanine or tryptophan. D genes are given only for firm matches. The listing skips clone size in some rows; elsewhere it reads once, few, many or a size class.

V gene,J gene,clone size,D gene,CDR3 protein,CDR3 DNA
TRBV29-1,TRBJ2-1,many,NA,CSVEGAASNEQFF,TGCAGCGTTGAAGGAGCGGCCTCCAATGAGCAGTTCTTC
TRBV27,TRBJ2-2,few,TRBD2,CASTGGRSGELFF,TGTGCCAGCACGGGGGGGCGGTCCGGGGAGCTGTTTTTT
TRBV11-1,TRBJ2-1,few,TRBD1,CASSLGRDSSYNEQFF,TGTGCCAGCAGCTTAGGCAGGGACAGCTCCTACAATGAGCAGTTCTTC
TRBV3-1,TRBJ2-2,NA,TRBD2,CASSPLAGGHGELFF,TGTGCCAGCAGCCCGCTGGCGGGAGGTCACGGGGAGCTGTTTTTT
TRBV5-1,TRBJ1-1,NA,NA,CASLPRFGAAKNTEAFF,TGCGCCAGCCTCCCTAGGTTTGGGGCAGCAAAAAACACTGAAGCTTTCTTT
TRBV23-1,TRBJ2-7,NA,NA,CASAEDSTYEQYF,TGCGCCAGCGCGGAGGACAGCACATACGAGCAGTACTTC
TRBV7-9,TRBJ2-1,NA,NA,CASSFSESAYNEQFF,TGTGCCAGCAGCTTTAGTGAGTCGGCCTACAATGAGCAGTTCTTC
TRBV18,TRBJ2-7,few,NA,CASSDLKAGNYEQYF,TGTGCCAGCTCGGACCTGAAGGCGGGTAACTACGAGCAGTACTTC
TRBV4-1,TRBJ1-1,few,NA,CASSQVPSGPEAFF,TGCGCCAGCAGCCAGGTCCCATCCGGTCCTGAAGCTTTCTTT
TRBV3-1,TRBJ2-2,few,NA,CASSQVRGTPNTGELFF,TGTGCCAGCAGCCAAGTTCGCGGGACACCGAACACCGGGGAGCTGTTTTTT
TRBV10-3,TRBJ2-2,NA,TRBD2,CAINPGLGANTGELFF,TGTGCCATCAACCCGGGACTAGGCGCGAACACCGGGGAGCTGTTTTTT
TRBV20-1,TRBJ2-2,few,NA,CSARTSGTGELFF,TGCAGTGCTAGAACTAGTGGGACCGGGGAGCTGTTTTTT
TRBV20-1,TRBJ1-5,many,NA,CSARTPLESNQPQHF,TGCAGTGCTAGAACCCCCCTGGAAAGCAATCAGCCCCAGCATTTT
TRBV7-8,TRBJ2-5,few,TRBD2,CASSQRTSGGSIARETQYF,TGTGCCAGCAGCCAGAGGACTAGCGGGGGGTCCATAGCAAGAGAGACCCAGTACTTC
TRBV5-1,TRBJ1-3,NA,NA,CASGLTGNSGNTIYF,TGCGCCAGCGGCTTGACAGGAAACTCTGGAAACACCATATATTTT
TRBV10-2,TRBJ2-1,few,TRBD2,CASSETSGRVNEQFF,TGCGCCAGCAGTGAGACTAGCGGGAGGGTTAATGAGCAGTTCTTC
TRBV29-1,TRBJ2-5,few,NA,CSGEGVHQETQYF,TGCAGCGGCGAAGGGGTCCACCAAGAGACCCAGTACTTC
TRBV7-2,TRBJ2-2,many,NA,CASSLVAGANTGELFF,TGTGCCAGCAGCTTAGTAGCAGGGGCCAACACCGGGGAGCTGTTTTTT
TRBV6-5,TRBJ1-1,NA,TRBD1,CASSYGSGGIAEAFF,TGTGCCAGCAGTTACGGGTCAGGGGGGATCGCTGAAGCTTTCTTT
TRBV14,TRBJ2-7,few,TRBD1,CASSQAFGTGVEQYF,TGTGCCAGCAGCCAAGCTTTCGGGACAGGGGTCGAGCAGTACTTC
TRBV24-1,TRBJ1-5,NA,NA,CATSDNGSNQPQHF,TGTGCCACCAGTGACAACGGTAGCAATCAGCCCCAGCATTTT
TRBV27,TRBJ2-2,NA,NA,CASSARRALNTGELFF,TGTGCCAGCAGTGCCCGACGGGCACTTAACACCGGGGAGCTGTTTTTT
TRBV7-6,TRBJ2-2,few,NA,CASSPRRVGANTGELFF,TGTGCCAGCAGCCCCCGGCGAGTGGGGGCGAACACCGGGGAGCTGTTTTTT
TRBV20-1,TRBJ2-5,NA,TRBD2,CSASLGPGLAGGNQETQYF,TGCAGTGCTAGTCTCGGGCCGGGACTAGCGGGGGGCAACCAAGAGACCCAGTACTTC
TRBV5-1,TRBJ2-2,NA,TRBD2,CASSFMSSGGTGELFF,TGCGCCAGCAGCTTCATGTCGTCGGGGGGTACCGGGGAGCTGTTTTTT
TRBV21-1,TRBJ1-1,few,NA,CASSPDRWDTEAFF,TGTGCCAGCAGCCCCGACAGGTGGGACACTGAAGCTTTCTTT
TRBV7-2,TRBJ1-2,NA,TRBD1,CVSSSTGLNYGYTF,TGTGTCAGCAGCTCGACAGGGCTTAACTATGGCTACACCTTC
TRBV6-1,TRBJ1-5,many,TRBD1,CASSRTGNQPQHF,TGTGCCAGCAGTAGGACAGGGAATCAGCCCCAGCATTTT
TRBV4-2,TRBJ2-3,NA,NA,CASSQGLGITDTQYF,TGTGCCAGCAGCCAAGGGCTAGGGATCACAGATACGCAGTATTTT
TRBV20-1,TRBJ1-1,few,TRBD1,CSARGTGRMNTEAFF,TGCAGTGCTAGAGGGACAGGGAGGATGAACACTGAAGCTTTCTTT
TRBV3-1,TRBJ2-1,NA,NA,CASSYQAYNEQFF,TGTGCCAGCAGTTACCAAGCTTACAATGAGCAGTTCTTC
TRBV12-3/TRBV12-4,TRBJ1-4,NA,NA,CASSLGGPAELFF,TGTGCCAGCAGTTTAGGAGGACCTGCGGAACTGTTTTTT
TRBV11-2,TRBJ2-1,many,NA,CASSLGGPSGEQFF,TGTGCCAGCAGCTTAGGGGGACCTTCCGGGGAGCAGTTCTTC
TRBV20-1,TRBJ1-1,NA,NA,CSARGIGRGKSEAFF,TGCAGTGCTAGAGGAATAGGTCGGGGGAAGTCTGAAGCTTTCTTT
TRBV20-1,TRBJ2-5,NA,TRBD1,CSARWTGRETQYF,TGCAGTGCTAGATGGACAGGGCGAGAGACCCAGTACTTC
TRBV12-3/TRBV12-4,TRBJ2-1,NA,TRBD2,CASSLWGGQFF,TGTGCCAGCAGCCTGTGGGGGGGGCAGTTCTTC
TRBV2,TRBJ2-3,NA,TRBD2,CASSSGLAGIRARTDTQYF,TGTGCCAGCAGTTCAGGACTAGCGGGAATTAGGGCCCGCACAGATACGCAGTATTTT